The entry below describes one T cell receptor beta chain. The antigen is undetermined. These data are taken from a study of PD-1 blockade in classical Hodgkin lymphoma. As to time point: newly diagnosed, previously untreated cHL patient sample. Isolation of CD4+ T cells from thawed PBMCs was performed by magnetic negative selection. Study observations and caveats: With respect to the repertoire differences, their causes, possibly disease activity or prior therapy, remain undefined.

This table comes from immunoSEQ multiplex PCR, and its TCRdb copy is limited to in-frame clones, with some not included. The sample shows 25,000 to 30,000 clones, 89% of them seen only once. Per germline, CDR1 SGHDN and CDR2 FVKESK. The CDR3 runs to 14 residues. J gave up 0 bases and V 6 bases, and 2 bases lay outside the gene matches. The sequence derives from a human donor with classical Hodgkin lymphoma. The chain links TRBV14 to TRBJ2-3; TRBD1 matches 8 bases. The sample was CD4+ T cells from blood. In nucleotides, the CDR3 is TGTGCCAGCAGGGACAGGGTCAGCACAGATACGCAGTATTTT. It translates to CASRDRVSTDTQYF.